This paragraph covers one T cell receptor beta chain sequence. The data stem from a study of OX40 agonist ivuxolimab in advanced cancers. The V gene's germline CDR1 is LNHDA and CDR2 SQIVND (reference sequence). Trimming took 3 bases from V and 5 from J, leaving 10 bases between them. CDR3 length equals 14 residues. Clones were sequenced by immunoSEQ multiplex PCR, and TCRdb holds only the in-frame ones, with some missing. In the table there are around 87,000 clones, 94% of which are singletons. The receptor's source is an adult with an advanced solid tumor such as melanoma, head and neck, liver or kidney cancer. The sample here was CD4+ or CD8+ T cells sorted from blood, taken in a trial of the OX40 agonist ivuxolimab. J is TRBJ2-2 and V is TRBV19, with no clear D. CDR3 in amino acids: CASSIQSLTGELFF. The CDR3 region has the DNA TGTGCCAGTAGTATTCAGTCACTAACCGGGGAGCTGTTTTTT.